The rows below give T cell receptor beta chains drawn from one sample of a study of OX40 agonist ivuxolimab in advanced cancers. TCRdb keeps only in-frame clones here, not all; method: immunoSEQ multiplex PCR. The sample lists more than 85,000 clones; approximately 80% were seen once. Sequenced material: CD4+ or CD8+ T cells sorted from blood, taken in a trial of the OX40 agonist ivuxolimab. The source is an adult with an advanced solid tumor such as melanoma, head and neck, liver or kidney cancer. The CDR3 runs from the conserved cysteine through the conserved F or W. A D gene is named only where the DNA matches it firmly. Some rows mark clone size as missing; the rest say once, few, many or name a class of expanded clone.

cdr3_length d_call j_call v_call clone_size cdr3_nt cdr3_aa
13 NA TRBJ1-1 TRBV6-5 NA TGTGCCAGCATCTCCCATAAGAACACTGAAGCTTTCTTT CASISHKNTEAFF
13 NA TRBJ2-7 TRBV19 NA TGTGCCAGTAGCCCTCCGGGGGCCTACGAGCAGTACTTC CASSPPGAYEQYF
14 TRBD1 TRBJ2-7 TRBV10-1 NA TGCGCCAGCAGTGAGTACAGGACAGGTACCGAGCAGTACTTC CASSEYRTGTEQYF
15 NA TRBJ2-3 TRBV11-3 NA TGTGCCAGCAGCCCTCAGGGGATTAGCACAGATACGCAGTATTTT CASSPQGISTDTQYF
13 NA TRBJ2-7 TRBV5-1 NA TGCGCCAGCAGCTTGACAGGCGTCTACGAGCAGTACTTC CASSLTGVYEQYF
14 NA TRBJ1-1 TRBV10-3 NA TGTGCCATCACTCCAGGCCCAATGGGCACTGAAGCTTTCTTT CAITPGPMGTEAFF
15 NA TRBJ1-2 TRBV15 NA TGTGCCACCAGCAGAGATGCGGGGACGGGGAATGGCTACACCTTC CATSRDAGTGNGYTF
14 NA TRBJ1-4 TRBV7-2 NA TGTGCCAGCAGCTTCCTCAGAGGGAATGAAAAACTGTTTTTT CASSFLRGNEKLFF
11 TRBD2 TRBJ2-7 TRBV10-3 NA TGTGCCGGCGGGGGGGGCTACGAGCAGTACTTC CAGGGGYEQYF
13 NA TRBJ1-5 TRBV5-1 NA TGCGCCAGCAGCTTGCGGCCGGATCAGCCCCAGCATTTT CASSLRPDQPQHF
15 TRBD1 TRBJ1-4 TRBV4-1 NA TGCGCCAGCAGCCAATCCGGGACAGGGAATGAAAAACTGTTTTTT CASSQSGTGNEKLFF
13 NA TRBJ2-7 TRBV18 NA TGTGCCAGCTCACCACCGTTCAGGGACGAGCAGTACTTC CASSPPFRDEQYF
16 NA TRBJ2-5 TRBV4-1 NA TGCGCCAGCAGCCAAGATCAGATCGGGGCGAAAGGGACCCAGTACTTC CASSQDQIGAKGTQYF
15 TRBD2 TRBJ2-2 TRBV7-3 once TGTGCCAGCAGCTTAGGGACTACGAACACCGGGGAGCTGTTTTTT CASSLGTTNTGELFF
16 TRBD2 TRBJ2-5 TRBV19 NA TGTGCCAGTAGTCCCACTAGCGGGGCTCTAGGGGAGACCCAGTACTTC CASSPTSGALGETQYF
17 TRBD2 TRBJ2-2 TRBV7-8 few TGTGCCAGCAGCTTCCTCGGGACTAGCGGGAGCACCGGGGAGCTGTTTTTT CASSFLGTSGSTGELFF
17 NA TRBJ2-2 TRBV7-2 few TGTGCCAGCAGCGTTACCGGGGTAGCAGATCCTTTCGGGGAGCTGTTTTTT CASSVTGVADPFGELFF
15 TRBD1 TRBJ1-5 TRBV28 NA TGTGCCAGCAGTCCGACAGGGGGTAGCAATCAGCCCCAGCATTTT CASSPTGGSNQPQHF
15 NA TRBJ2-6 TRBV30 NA TGTGCCTGGAGCCTTGGTGGGTCTGGGGCCAACGTCCTGACTTTC CAWSLGGSGANVLTF
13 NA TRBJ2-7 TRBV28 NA TGTGCCAGCAGATTACCCGCCTCCTACGAGCAGTACTTC CASRLPASYEQYF
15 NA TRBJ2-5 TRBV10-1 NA TGCGCCAGCAGTGAGTCTGTGGCCTCTCGGGAGACCCAGTACTTC CASSESVASRETQYF
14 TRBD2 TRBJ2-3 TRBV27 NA TGTGCCAGCAGGATAGCGGGGCTCACAGATACGCAGTATTTT CASRIAGLTDTQYF
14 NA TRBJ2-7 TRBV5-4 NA TGTGCCAGCAGCCAAGGGCAGGGAACCTACGAGCAGTACTTC CASSQGQGTYEQYF
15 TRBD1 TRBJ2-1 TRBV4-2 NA TGTGCCAGCAGCCAAGAATTACAGGGGCCTACTGAGCAGTTCTTC CASSQELQGPTEQFF
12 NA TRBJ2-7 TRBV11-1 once TGTGCCAGCAGCCGACAAGCCTACGAGCAGTACTTC CASSRQAYEQYF
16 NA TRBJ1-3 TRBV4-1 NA TGCGCCAGCAGCCGCGGGGCCTCTATTACTGGAAACACCATATATTTT CASSRGASITGNTIYF
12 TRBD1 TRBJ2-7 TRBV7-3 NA TGTGCCAGCAGCAACAGACAGGGATTGGGATACTTC CASSNRQGLGYF
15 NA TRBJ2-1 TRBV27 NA TGTGCCAGCAGTTTTAGAAGGTCTACCTTCGGTGAGCAGTTCTTC CASSFRRSTFGEQFF
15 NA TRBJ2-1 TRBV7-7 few TGTGCCAGCAGCTTAGTACCCGAAGGGGTCAATGAGCAGTTCTTC CASSLVPEGVNEQFF
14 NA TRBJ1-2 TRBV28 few TGTGCCAGCATCACACTAGGACAGAACTATGGCTACACCTTC CASITLGQNYGYTF
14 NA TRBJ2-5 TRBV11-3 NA TGTGCCAGCAGCTTAGGGGGGAGACAAGAGACCCAGTACTTC CASSLGGRQETQYF
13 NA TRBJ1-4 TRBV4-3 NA TGCGCCAGCAGCCAAGAAGGGGTCGAAAAACTGTTTTTT CASSQEGVEKLFF
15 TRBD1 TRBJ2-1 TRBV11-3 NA TGTGCCAGCAGCTTAAGACAGGGGGAACACAATGAGCAGTTCTTC CASSLRQGEHNEQFF
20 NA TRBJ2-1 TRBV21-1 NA TGTGCCAGCAGCAAAAGACCCGGCGAGGGGTCCGGGACTCTAACTTCTGGGCAGTTCTTC CASSKRPGEGSGTLTSGQFF
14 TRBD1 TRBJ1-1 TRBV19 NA TGTGCCAGTAGAAGACAGGGATCGAACACTGAAGCTTTCTTT CASRRQGSNTEAFF
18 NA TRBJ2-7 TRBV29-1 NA TGCAGCGTTTCAACTGGCGTAGGGGGAGCGGGGCCAAAGGCGGGGCAGTACTTC CSVSTGVGGAGPKAGQYF
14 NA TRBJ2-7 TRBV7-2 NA TGTGCCAGCAGCTTAGCGGGGCTCTCCTACGAGCAGTACTTC CASSLAGLSYEQYF
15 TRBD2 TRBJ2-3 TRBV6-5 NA TGTGCCAGCAGTCCGGGACTAGCGGGGTCAGATACGCAGTATTTT CASSPGLAGSDTQYF
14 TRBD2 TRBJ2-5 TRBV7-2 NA TGTGCCAGCAGCTTAATAGCGGGGTTTGAGACCCAGTACTTC CASSLIAGFETQYF
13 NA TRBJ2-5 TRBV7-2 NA TGTGCCAGCAACCCGAGCTGGGGAGAGACCCAGTACTTC CASNPSWGETQYF
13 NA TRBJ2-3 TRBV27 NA TGTGCCAGCAGTTTATCGGGCACAGATACGCAGTATTTT CASSLSGTDTQYF
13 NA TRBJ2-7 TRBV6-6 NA TGTGCCAGCAAGAGGGGACGTTCCTACGAGCAGTACTTC CASKRGRSYEQYF
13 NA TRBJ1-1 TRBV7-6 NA TGTGCCAGCAGCTTCGACCCTTACACTGAAGCTTTCTTT CASSFDPYTEAFF
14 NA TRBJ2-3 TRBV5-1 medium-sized TGCGCCAGCAGCTTGGGTGGGACGAGAGATACGCAGTATTTT CASSLGGTRDTQYF
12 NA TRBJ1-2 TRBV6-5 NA TGTGCCAGCAGTCCCGACGGACTTGGCTACACCTTC CASSPDGLGYTF